The 10 T cell receptor beta chains below were found in one sample sequenced in a study of MAIT cells during Salmonella Paratyphi A infection. General study points: Infection appeared not to change oligoclonal MAIT cell TRBV usage, which favoured TRBV20 and TRBV6.

No antigen is known for these receptors. As for time point: mid-infection, around enteric fever diagnosis. The MAIT cell gate was Valpha7.2+ CD161+ T cells, sorted by flow cytometry. In TCRdb, the 5' RACE reads were re-called with MiXCR into one record per CDR3 protein. Among more than 750 distinct CDR3 sequences, approximately 20% were seen once, and the ten largest hold about 47%. The specimen comprised MAIT cells from blood, sampled at the middle sampling point of the challenge study. Receptors were obtained from a person aged 18-70 years who was deliberately infected with Salmonella Paratyphi A in a paratyphoid fever challenge study.

In its sample, this clonotype ranks as medium-sized (0.01 to 0.1%). The V gene is TRBV20-1, the J gene TRBJ2-1; TRBD1 matches 9 bases. The CDR3 totals 14 residues. Per germline, CDR1 DFQATT and CDR2 SNEGSKA (reference sequence). V dropped 4 bases and J dropped 4; count of bases not matched to a gene: 5. The CDR3 DNA follows: TGCAGTGCTACTCCGGGACAGGGTTACAATGAGCAGTTCTTC. This gives the protein CSATPGQGYNEQFF.

CDR3 DNA sequence: TGTGCCAGCAGTTACGGGACAGGCTTAGCTAACTATGGCTACACCTTC. Translating it yields CASSYGTGLANYGYTF. The chain employs TRBV6-5 and TRBJ1-2, with TRBD1 matching 8 bases. The length of the CDR3 is 16 residues. Germline V CDR1 and CDR2: MNHEY, SVGAGI. The V segment lost 2 bases and the J segment 0 bases; nucleotides outside the gene matches: 5.

The rearrangement links TRBV27 to TRBJ2-7, with 10 positions matching TRBD1. V was pared by 3 bases and J by 1 base, with 3 bases of the junction left unmatched. Germline V gene lookup returns CDR1 MNHEY and CDR2 SMNVEV (reference sequence). The CDR3 length is 15 residues. The CDR3 sequence: CASSFGTGDSYEQYF. The CDR3 DNA sequence: TGTGCCAGCAGTTTCGGGACAGGGGATTCCTACGAGCAGTACTTC.

V usage is TRBV20-1 and J usage is TRBJ2-5; 12 positions match TRBD2. The CDR3 length is 16 residues. The junction had 3 bases not matched to a gene; V was cut back by 0 bases and J by 1 base. Germline lookup yields CDR1 DFQATT and CDR2 SNEGSKA (reference sequence). The CDR3 nucleotides read TGCAGTGCTAGAGATCTACTAGCGGGGGGCCAAGAGACCCAGTACTTC. This codes for CSARDLLAGGQETQYF.

This clonotype showed up just a few times. This chain's CDR3 is CASSETGEANVLTF. CDR3 DNA sequence: TGTGCCAGCAGTGAAACAGGGGAGGCCAACGTCCTGACTTTC. J is TRBJ2-6 and V is TRBV25-1; 7 nucleotides match TRBD1. The CDR3 length is 14 residues. Germline V gives CDR1 MGHDK, CDR2 SYGVNS. V gave up 2 bases and J gave up 6 bases; unmatched junction bases: 1.

This clonotype occurred a few times. The rearrangement uses TRBV20-1 and TRBJ2-4; TRBD1 might be the D (6 bases). This CDR3 spans 13 amino acids. V gave up 5 bases and J gave up 6 bases, with 14 bases separating them. Germline-derived CDR1 and CDR2 are DFQATT and SNEGSKA (reference sequence). The DNA for the CDR3 is TGCAGTGCTCCAAGGACAGAAGCAAACATTCAGTACTTC. The encoded protein is CSAPRTEANIQYF.

V and J are TRBV20-1 and TRBJ2-7, with D possibly being TRBD2 (6 bases). V lost 2 bases and J lost 3, with 14 bases in between. CDR1 and CDR2 from the germline V gene are DFQATT and SNEGSKA (reference sequence). There are 14 residues in the CDR3. As DNA, the CDR3 is TGCAGTGCTAGAAGAGAGGGACTGTACTACGAGCAGTACTTC. It is translated as CSARREGLYYEQYF.

For this clonotype: This may come from a read error, since a much larger clone is one base off. V is TRBV9 and J is TRBJ2-2, with D tentatively TRBD2 (7 bases). Germline V gene sequence: CDR1 SGDLS, CDR2 YYNGEE. CDR3 size: 13 residues. V dropped 7 bases and J dropped 6 bases, with 13 bases sitting between them. This chain's CDR3 is CASRGGGPGELFF. The DNA for the CDR3 is TGTGCCAGCCGCGGGGGCGGCCCCGGGGAGCTGTTTTTT. Filled out from reference TRBV9 and TRBJ2-2, the complete variable domain reads DSGVTQTPKHLITATGQRVTLRCSPRSGDLSVYWYQQSLDQGLQFLIQYYNGEERAKGNILERFSAQQFPDLHSELNLSSLELGDSALYFCASRGGGPGELFFGEGSRLTVL.

This chain uses TRBV7-9 with TRBJ1-5; D perhaps matches TRBD1 (6 bases). The CDR3 length is 15 residues. V was clipped by 5 bases and J by 4 bases, with 15 bases between them. CDR1 and CDR2 from the germline V gene are SEHNR and FQNEAQ (reference sequence). The CDR3 DNA sequence: TGTGCCAGCAGCCCCCGGGGGGGCGGGAATCAGCCCCAGCATTTT. Protein: CASSPRGGGNQPQHF.

The chain has TRBV6-4 and TRBJ2-3; 9 bases fit TRBD1. V dropped 2 bases and J dropped 3; count of bases not matched to a gene: 3. Per germline, CDR1 MRHNA and CDR2 SNTAGT. This CDR3 spans 15 amino acids. CDR3 bases: TGTGCCAGCAGTGACACTGGACAGGGGACAGATACGCAGTATTTT. Its protein is CASSDTGQGTDTQYF.